This T cell receptor beta chain was identified during a study of graft-versus-host responses after intestinal transplantation (TCRdb year 2021). At the level of the whole study: Multivisceral, liver-intestinal, or isolated intestinal transplants were received by the recipients. Anti-thymocyte globulin induction was given to all recipients, followed by maintenance tacrolimus and steroids for 2 to 4 years. After intestinal transplantation, graft-versus-host and host-versus-graft alloreactive T cell clones in the graft, circulation and bone marrow were tracked using bulk TCR-beta CDR3 sequencing. Alloreactive clones were identified by sequencing pre-transplant mixed lymphocyte reaction products and comparing these products with unstimulated pre-transplant donor and recipient T cells. A cohort of roughly 25 intestinal transplant recipients, including one retransplant, was enrolled, and 3 patients lacking pretransplant specimens were excluded. Donor T cell macrochimerism was defined as a peak of at least 4% donor T cells among recipient peripheral blood mononuclear cells. Instead of going to the commercial service, samples from a few later patients were sequenced in-house on an Illumina MiSeq and processed with MiXCR. Broader findings and caveats from the paper: High GvH to HvG T cell clonal ratios were observed in the allografts of patients with donor T cell macrochimerism. The conclusions were limited by the relatively low number and heterogeneity of the intestinal transplant patients. GvH clones turned up in recipient bone marrow, with some appearing earlier in ileal mucosa or blood, a pattern consistent with an intestinal mucosal origin. Early after transplant, peak levels of circulating GvH clones were found to be associated with declines in HvG clones.

Libraries were made using the immunoSEQ multiplex PCR assay. In most patients, genomic DNA was isolated using the Qiagen DNeasy Blood and Tissue Kit and sent frozen to Adaptive Biotechnologies for TCR sequencing. Adaptive Biotechnologies carried out high-throughput TCR-beta CDR3 sequencing of genomic DNA for most patients. The study's own analysis went as follows. TCR sequencing data were retrieved from Adaptive's ImmunoSEQ software for roughly 17 patients, whereas three other patients were processed with MiXCR and VDJtools. CD4 versus CD8 sorting errors were corrected by removing sequences found in both subsets at a frequency ratio below 5:1. CDR3 nucleotide sequences shared between donor and recipient were removed because the origin of such sequences could not be assigned. To count as alloreactive, a clone needed at least 2-fold expansion over unstimulated cells and a minimum CFSE-low frequency of 0.002% (template counts) or 0.001% (read counts). A clone was considered mappable if detected in the sequenced pre-transplant spleen, lymph node, or MLR CFSE-low populations of the donor or recipient. The cumulative frequency of alloreactive clones was calculated as a percentage of all sequences, weighted by copy number. This immuneACCESS table, as held by TCRdb, lists in-frame sequences with V and J called but not all clones. Of the missing ones, under half trace to an unresolved V gene in checked studies; the others have no known cause. V, J and clone size were drawn from that table, and D and trimming were deduced from the DNA. The sample table lists over 80,000 clones, about nine tenths of them with a count of one. Together, the top ten hold about 0.18% of the sample.

The time point label corresponds to: cells obtained before transplantation from donor or recipient. CD3+CD4+ and CD3+CD8+ populations were FACS-sorted from unstimulated pre-transplant donor and recipient cells taken from spleen or lymph nodes. On this clone: Its recognized antigen is unknown. No qualities accompany the bases; no much larger clone lies one base away.

CDR1 is given as MGHRA and CDR2 as YSYEKL, both from the germline V gene. The CDR3 measures 15 amino acids from cysteine to phenylalanine. The sequence is cut down to CDR3 DNA, 45 bases in frame from base 1. V is pruned by 4 bases and J by 8 bases, leaving 9 bases of the junction without a gene match. The chain uses TRBV4-1 and TRBJ1-2, and TRBD1 matches 11 of the central bases. This TCR came from a human donor who was the organ donor for an intestinal transplant. The source material was unstimulated CD4+ T cells sorted from spleen or lymph node cells, sampled before transplant. The CDR3: CASSPTGTGGSGYTF. The DNA sequence reads TGCGCCAGCAGCCCGACCGGGACAGGGGGGTCGGGCTACACCTTC.